A selection of T cell receptor beta chains follows, all from one sample in a study of T-cell reconstitution after alpha-beta-depleted transplantation in children. Each CDR3 protein gets one entry after TCRdb re-called the PCR reads with MiXCR. The sample records just under 550,000 distinct CDR3 sequences, approximately 20% being singletons. The sample here was PBMCs from the stem cell graft donor, taken from the stem cell graft. These TCRs come from a human donor who donated a stem cell graft to a child with acute lymphoblastic leukemia. Both conserved end residues are part of each CDR3. The D gene is left open where the match is weak. For some rows the clone size is stated as once, few or many, or as a class when expanded; others skip it.

cdr3_aa,cdr3_nt,v_call,j_call,d_call,clone_size
CASSFSDADTQYF,TGCGCCAGCAGCTTCTCAGACGCAGATACGCAGTATTTT,TRBV5-1,TRBJ2-3,NA,few
CASSIVGDGYTF,TGTGCCAGCAGCATCGTCGGGGATGGCTACACCTTC,TRBV6-5,TRBJ1-2,NA,NA
CASSSTGASSYEQYF,TGCGCCAGCAGCTCTACAGGGGCGAGCTCCTACGAGCAGTACTTC,TRBV5-1,TRBJ2-7,TRBD1,few
CATSDSGYKQYF,TGTGCCACCAGTGATTCAGGCTACAAGCAGTACTTC,TRBV24-1,TRBJ2-7,NA,NA
CSARLGDGQFF,TGCAGTGCTAGGCTGGGGGACGGGCAGTTCTTC,TRBV20-1,TRBJ2-1,NA,few
CASSLVGSQETQYF,TGTGCCAGCAGTTTAGTAGGCAGCCAAGAGACCCAGTACTTC,TRBV12-3/TRBV12-4,TRBJ2-5,NA,few
CASILRSYNEQFF,TGTGCCAGCATTTTGCGTTCCTACAATGAGCAGTTCTTC,TRBV6-5,TRBJ2-1,NA,NA
CASSPVGGPPGYTF,TGCGCCAGCAGCCCGGTCGGGGGGCCTCCTGGCTACACCTTC,TRBV5-1,TRBJ1-2,NA,few
CASSKPLGYGQPQHF,TGTGCCAGCAGCAAACCTCTAGGGTATGGTCAGCCCCAGCATTTT,TRBV21-1,TRBJ1-5,NA,NA
CSAKAVASGNTIYF,TGCAGTGCCAAGGCAGTCGCCTCTGGAAACACCATATATTTT,TRBV20-1,TRBJ1-3,NA,NA
CASSSQGWTETQYF,TGTGCCAGCAGTTCTCAGGGTTGGACAGAGACCCAGTACTTC,TRBV12-3/TRBV12-4,TRBJ2-5,NA,few
CASSSRLGQIYSNQPQHF,TGTGCCAGCAGCTCGCGTTTGGGACAGATTTATAGCAATCAGCCCCAGCATTTT,TRBV11-2,TRBJ1-5,TRBD1,NA
CSARGDLGTQYF,TGCAGTGCTAGAGGAGACCTTGGGACCCAGTACTTC,TRBV20-1,TRBJ2-5,NA,NA
CASSIGQSGANVLTF,TGTGCCAGCAGCATCGGACAGTCTGGGGCCAACGTCCTGACTTTC,TRBV6-1,TRBJ2-6,NA,NA
CASSPDRGRIYEQYF,TGTGCCAGCAGCCCTGACAGGGGTCGGATCTACGAGCAGTACTTC,TRBV5-6,TRBJ2-7,TRBD1,few
CASSLSGGRWDEQYF,TGTGCCAGCAGTTTATCGGGAGGAAGGTGGGACGAGCAGTACTTC,TRBV27,TRBJ2-7,NA,few
CASGLGVNYGYTF,TGTGCCAGCGGCCTGGGCGTTAACTATGGCTACACCTTC,TRBV6-6,TRBJ1-2,NA,NA
CASSLILASSGANVLTF,TGTGCCAGCAGTTTAATTCTAGCATCCTCTGGGGCCAACGTCCTGACTTTC,TRBV27,TRBJ2-6,NA,NA
CASSQTRSSYEQYF,TGTGCCAGCAGCCAAACTCGAAGCTCCTACGAGCAGTACTTC,TRBV3-1,TRBJ2-7,NA,few
CASSKEGDSYNEQFF,TGTGCCAGCAGCAAAGAGGGGGACTCCTACAATGAGCAGTTCTTC,TRBV11-2,TRBJ2-1,NA,NA
CSVEDQSGPSTDTQYF,TGCAGCGTTGAAGATCAATCGGGACCAAGTACAGATACGCAGTATTTT,TRBV29-1,TRBJ2-3,NA,few
CASGPRQGPGLRAEAFF,TGTGCCAGCGGACCCAGACAGGGGCCGGGCCTAAGGGCTGAAGCTTTCTTT,TRBV27,TRBJ1-1,TRBD1,many
CASSQYGQTYEQYF,TGCGCCAGCAGCCAATACGGACAAACCTACGAGCAGTACTTC,TRBV4-1,TRBJ2-7,NA,NA
CAWKALGQGREAFF,TGTGCCTGGAAGGCACTTGGCCAGGGCCGTGAAGCTTTCTTT,TRBV30,TRBJ1-1,NA,NA
CASSLYTYNEQFF,TGTGCCAGCAGTTTATACACCTACAATGAGCAGTTCTTC,TRBV27,TRBJ2-1,NA,NA
CATSEGAFNEQFF,TGTGCCACCAGTGAGGGGGCTTTCAATGAGCAGTTCTTC,TRBV24-1,TRBJ2-1,NA,few
CASSYSGSTDTQYF,TGTGCCAGCAGTTATAGCGGGAGCACAGATACGCAGTATTTT,TRBV6-5,TRBJ2-3,TRBD2,many
CSVGDGGNQPQHF,TGCAGCGTTGGGGACGGAGGCAATCAGCCCCAGCATTTT,TRBV29-1,TRBJ1-5,NA,many
CASSLSRGGVRNEQFF,TGCGCCAGCAGCTTGTCTCGGGGCGGAGTCCGCAATGAGCAGTTCTTC,TRBV5-1,TRBJ2-1,NA,NA
CASSQRQGGNQPQHF,TGCGCCAGCAGCCAACGACAGGGTGGGAATCAGCCCCAGCATTTT,TRBV4-1,TRBJ1-5,TRBD1,few
CASQESGAPNYGYTF,TGTGCCAGCCAAGAGTCTGGGGCCCCTAACTATGGCTACACCTTC,TRBV6-1,TRBJ1-2,NA,NA
CAWSGSLGTRQPQHF,TGTGCCTGGAGTGGCTCTCTAGGGACACGACAGCCCCAGCATTTT,TRBV30,TRBJ1-5,NA,NA
CASSGRLLSSYNEQFF,TGTGCCAGCAGTGGTCGACTGTTGAGCTCCTACAATGAGCAGTTCTTC,TRBV25-1,TRBJ2-1,NA,NA